The clone carrying this T cell receptor beta chain was seen only once. Donors ranged from about 6 to 90 years old and were healthy Caucasians in Russia. CDR3 size: 15 residues. Germline CDR1 is DFQATT and CDR2 is SNEGSKA (reference sequence). Trimming pared 4 bases from V and 0 bases from J, leaving 16 bases between. These data originate in a study of blood T cells in healthy people across ages. A sample-barcoded 5' primer and a J-beta primer mix were used in a second PCR of about 7 to 12 cycles. Each cDNA molecule received a tag from a template-switch adaptor that had 12 random nucleotides. Sequencing yielded, for each sample, at least 3 million paired-end reads carrying CDR3. Each CDR3 protein is one row after TCRdb ran MiXCR on the 5' RACE reads. The sample consists of 700,000 or so distinct CDR3 sequences, 40% to 45% of them appearing once.

Sequenced material: blood. The TCR originated in a man of 80 years or more in good health. V is TRBV20-1 and J is TRBJ2-7; D perhaps matches TRBD2 (6 bases). For the CDR3, the DNA is TGCAGTGCTAATTTACGGGGGAAAAGCTCCTACGAGCAGTACTTC. It specifies CSANLRGKSSYEQYF.